The rows below give T cell receptor beta chains drawn from one sample of a study of response to subunit inactivated influenza vaccine. A single record per CDR3 protein comes from TCRdb applying MiXCR to the RT-PCR reads. The sample consists of 400,000 to 550,000 distinct CDR3 sequences, 25% of them appearing once. The sample in question was CD4+ T cells sorted from PBMCs, obtained around 5 days after vaccination. Receptor source: a man in his fifties who received an inactivated influenza vaccine. The CDR3 runs from the conserved cysteine through the conserved F or W. The D gene is left open where the match is weak. Only part of the rows carry a size: once, few, many, or a class if the clone is expanded.

>.|TRBJ1-2|.|TRBV5-1
CASRVERDGYTF
TGCGCCAGCAGGGTAGAGAGGGACGGCTACACCTTC
>.|TRBJ1-5|many|TRBV12-3/TRBV12-4
CASSFSGNNQPQHF
TGTGCCAGCAGTTTTTCAGGGAACAATCAGCCCCAGCATTTT
>.|TRBJ2-5|few|TRBV28
CASSYRTQETQYF
TGTGCCAGCAGTTACCGAACTCAAGAGACCCAGTACTTC
>.|TRBJ2-2|few|TRBV5-5
CASSLTSANTGELFF
TGTGCCAGCAGCTTGACGTCAGCGAACACCGGGGAGCTGTTTTTT
>.|TRBJ2-7|.|TRBV3-1
CASSPTSPSSYEQYF
TGTGCCAGCAGCCCCACTAGCCCCAGCTCCTACGAGCAGTACTTC
>TRBD2|TRBJ2-5|few|TRBV3-1
CASSQAPTSGQETQYF
TGTGCCAGCAGCCAAGCCCCGACTAGCGGCCAAGAGACCCAGTACTTC
>TRBD2|TRBJ2-3|.|TRBV20-1
CSGGLAGSTDTQYF
TGCAGTGGGGGACTAGCGGGGAGCACAGATACGCAGTATTTT
>TRBD1|TRBJ2-4|few|TRBV24-1
CATSETGDIQYF
TGTGCCACCAGCGAAACAGGGGACATTCAGTACTTC
>.|TRBJ1-6|.|TRBV6-2/TRBV6-3
CASSYRGPLSSPLHF
TGTGCCAGCAGTTACAGGGGTCCCCTCTCTTCACCCCTCCACTTT
>TRBD1|TRBJ1-1|.|TRBV7-9
CASSYRGSEGNTEAFF
TGTGCCAGCAGCTACAGGGGCTCCGAGGGAAACACTGAAGCTTTCTTT
>.|TRBJ2-7|few|TRBV7-9
CASSTLGEQYF
TGTGCCAGCAGCACGCTGGGGGAGCAGTACTTC
>TRBD1|TRBJ1-1|.|TRBV20-1
CSARDLDRVNTEAFF
TGCAGTGCTAGAGACCTGGACAGGGTGAACACTGAAGCTTTCTTT
>.|TRBJ2-3|few|TRBV28
CASHRRGASGTDTQYF
TGTGCCAGCCACCGCCGAGGGGCTAGCGGCACAGATACGCAGTATTTT
>TRBD1|TRBJ2-2|.|TRBV7-9
CASSPVGDRVTGELFF
TGTGCCAGCAGCCCTGTAGGGGACAGGGTCACCGGGGAGCTGTTTTTT
>TRBD2|TRBJ2-1|.|TRBV6-2/TRBV6-3
CASSYDGLAGRNEQFF
TGTGCCAGCAGTTACGATGGTCTAGCGGGAAGGAATGAGCAGTTCTTC
>TRBD1|TRBJ2-7|few|TRBV5-1
CASGTTGGAYEQYF
TGCGCCAGCGGGACTACAGGGGGCGCCTACGAGCAGTACTTC
>TRBD1|TRBJ2-5|.|TRBV3-1
CASSYRTGRETQYF
TGTGCCAGCAGCTATAGGACAGGGCGAGAGACCCAGTACTTC
>.|TRBJ2-7|once|TRBV28
CASSSFGPSGYEQYF
TGTGCCAGCAGTTCCTTTGGGCCTTCGGGCTACGAGCAGTACTTC
>.|TRBJ2-5|few|TRBV3-1
CASSQMTAETQYF
TGTGCCAGCAGCCAAATGACGGCGGAGACCCAGTACTTC
>.|TRBJ2-3|few|TRBV6-2/TRBV6-3
CASSDMNTQYF
TGTGCCAGCAGTGATATGAATACGCAGTATTTT
>.|TRBJ2-7|few|TRBV20-1
CSAGDPGAYEQYF
TGCAGTGCCGGGGACCCGGGGGCCTACGAGCAGTACTTC
>.|TRBJ2-7|few|TRBV11-1
CASSLTASTEQYF
TGTGCCAGCAGCTTAACTGCAAGCACGGAGCAGTACTTC
>.|TRBJ1-4|.|TRBV5-1
CASSLDGRATNEKLFF
TGCGCCAGCAGCTTGGATGGGCGGGCAACTAATGAAAAACTGTTTTTT
>.|TRBJ2-6|.|TRBV2
CASSEAPSGANVLTF
TGTGCCAGCAGTGAAGCCCCTTCGGGGGCCAACGTCCTGACTTTC
>.|TRBJ2-5|few|TRBV20-1
CSAREATGRETQYF
TGCAGTGCTAGAGAAGCTACGGGCAGGGAGACCCAGTACTTC
>.|TRBJ2-3|.|TRBV5-5
CASSITAEYTQYF
TGTGCCAGCAGCATTACCGCCGAATATACGCAGTATTTT
>.|TRBJ2-2|.|TRBV29-1
CSVEEPNNTGELFF
TGCAGCGTTGAAGAGCCCAATAACACCGGGGAGCTGTTTTTT
>.|TRBJ1-1|.|TRBV29-1
CSVDGSGHEAFF
TGCAGCGTTGATGGATCGGGACACGAAGCTTTCTTT
>.|TRBJ2-3|.|TRBV10-2
CASSERAGAADTQYF
TGCGCCAGCAGTGAAAGGGCAGGGGCTGCAGATACGCAGTATTTT
>TRBD2|TRBJ2-1|many|TRBV5-1
CASSFSGTSINEQFF
TGCGCCAGCAGCTTCTCCGGGACTAGCATCAATGAGCAGTTCTTC
>.|TRBJ2-1|.|TRBV4-2
CASSQDRLAQNEQFF
TGTGCCAGCAGCCAAGATCGCCTAGCTCAGAATGAGCAGTTCTTC
>.|TRBJ2-5|.|TRBV20-1
CSASSSQVQTQYF
TGCAGTGCTAGTTCCTCGCAGGTTCAGACCCAGTACTTC
>TRBD2|TRBJ2-1|few|TRBV10-3
CAIFGGLAGDSEQFF
TGTGCCATCTTCGGGGGGCTAGCGGGAGACAGTGAGCAGTTCTTC
>.|TRBJ2-1|.|TRBV27
CASSLSWSGEQFF
TGTGCCAGCAGTTTATCGTGGTCGGGGGAGCAGTTCTTC
>TRBD1|TRBJ1-1|.|TRBV11-1
CASSTSRDRFQAFF
TGTGCCAGCTCCACTTCCCGGGACAGGTTCCAAGCTTTCTTT
>.|TRBJ2-5|.|TRBV4-3
CASSQDTAQETQYF
TGCGCCAGCAGCCAAGATACAGCCCAAGAGACCCAGTACTTC
>.|TRBJ2-5|.|TRBV5-1
CASSLGVGTETQYF
TGCGCCAGCAGCTTGGGTGTAGGGACAGAGACCCAGTACTTC
>TRBD1|TRBJ2-1|few|TRBV20-1
CSASLDRGNEQFF
TGCAGTGCTAGTCTGGACAGGGGCAATGAGCAGTTCTTC
>.|TRBJ2-5|few|TRBV6-2/TRBV6-3
CASLDWETQYF
TGTGCCAGCCTGGACTGGGAGACCCAGTACTTC
>.|TRBJ1-1|.|TRBV10-2
CASSESWVTEAFF
TGCGCCAGCAGTGAGTCGTGGGTCACTGAAGCTTTCTTT
>.|TRBJ2-3|.|TRBV12-3/TRBV12-4
CASSFFGGSGTDTQYF
TGTGCCAGCAGTTTCTTCGGTGGGAGTGGAACAGATACGCAGTATTTT
>.|TRBJ2-5|few|TRBV7-2
CASSLRAPGSRETQYF
TGTGCCAGCAGCTTACGGGCTCCGGGAAGTAGAGAGACCCAGTACTTC
>TRBD1|TRBJ2-7|few|TRBV11-2
CASSFFRDRKGYEQYF
TGTGCCAGCAGCTTCTTCCGGGACAGGAAGGGATACGAGCAGTACTTC
>.|TRBJ1-3|.|TRBV29-1
CSVAGGDVNTIYF
TGCAGCGTTGCCGGGGGCGACGTAAACACCATATATTTT
>TRBD2|TRBJ2-3|.|TRBV9
CASSVGSSGHTDTQYF
TGTGCCAGCAGCGTAGGGAGTAGCGGGCACACAGATACGCAGTATTTT
>.|TRBJ2-1|few|TRBV10-3
CAAAGGGTYNEQFF
TGTGCCGCCGCGGGCGGCGGGACCTACAATGAGCAGTTCTTC
>.|TRBJ2-3|few|TRBV6-1
CASRNGQFTDTQYF
TGTGCCAGCAGGAATGGACAGTTCACAGATACGCAGTATTTT
>TRBD1|TRBJ2-5|.|TRBV4-1
CASSQGSGTGQKTQYF
TGCGCCAGCAGCCAAGGATCCGGGACAGGGCAGAAGACCCAGTACTTC
>.|TRBJ1-2|.|TRBV28
CASSLRDTSYTF
TGTGCCAGCAGTTTACGGGACACAAGCTACACCTTC
>.|TRBJ2-1|.|TRBV18
CASSPPSSRHEQFF
TGTGCCAGCTCACCACCGTCTAGCAGGCATGAGCAGTTCTTC
>TRBD1|TRBJ2-1|.|TRBV5-1
CASSPDGTGYVEQFF
TGCGCCAGCAGCCCCGACGGGACAGGGTACGTTGAGCAGTTCTTC
>.|TRBJ2-4|few|TRBV6-2/TRBV6-3
CASNAQGRRNIQYF
TGTGCCAGCAACGCGCAGGGGCGAAGAAACATTCAGTACTTC
>TRBD1|TRBJ1-2|few|TRBV24-1
CATSDTDRDYTF
TGTGCCACCAGTGACACAGACAGGGACTACACCTTC
>TRBD2|TRBJ2-1|.|TRBV28
CASRTKYRQTSGSSINEQFF
TGTGCCAGCAGAACAAAATACCGACAGACTAGCGGGAGCAGTATCAATGAGCAGTTCTTC